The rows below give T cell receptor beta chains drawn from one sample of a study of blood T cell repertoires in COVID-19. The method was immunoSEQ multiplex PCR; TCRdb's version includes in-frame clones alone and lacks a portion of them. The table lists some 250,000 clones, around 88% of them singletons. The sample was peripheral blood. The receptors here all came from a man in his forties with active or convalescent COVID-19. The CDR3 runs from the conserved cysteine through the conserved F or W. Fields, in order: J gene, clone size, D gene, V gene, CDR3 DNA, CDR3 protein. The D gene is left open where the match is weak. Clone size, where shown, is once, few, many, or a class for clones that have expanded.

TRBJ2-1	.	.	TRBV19	TGTGCCAGTAGCGAGGGTTTGGTGCAGTTCTTC	CASSEGLVQFF
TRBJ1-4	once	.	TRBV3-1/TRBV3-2	TGTGCCAGCAGCCAAGGAAGCGCAACTAATGAAAAACTGTTTTTT	CASSQGSATNEKLFF
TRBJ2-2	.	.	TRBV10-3	TGTGCCATCAGTCCGGGGGGCAGGGACACCGGGGAGCTGTTTTTT	CAISPGGRDTGELFF
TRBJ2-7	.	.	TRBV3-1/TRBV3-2	TGTGCCAGCAGCCAATATACGAGCGACGAGCAGTACTTC	CASSQYTSDEQYF
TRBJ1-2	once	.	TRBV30	TGTGCCTGGAGGTTGGGGGGCTATGGCTACACCTTC	CAWRLGGYGYTF
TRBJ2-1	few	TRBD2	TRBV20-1	TGCAGTGCTAGTTCCGGACTAGCGGGGGGGCCTAATGAGCAGTTCTTC	CSASSGLAGGPNEQFF
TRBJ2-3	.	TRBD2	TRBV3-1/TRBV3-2	TGTGCCAGCAGCCAAGATCCGGGGGGAGTCGCGCAGTATTTT	CASSQDPGGVAQYF
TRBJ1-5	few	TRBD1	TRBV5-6	TGTGCCAGCAGCTTGGCGGGACAGGGGATCAATCAGCCCCAGCATTTT	CASSLAGQGINQPQHF
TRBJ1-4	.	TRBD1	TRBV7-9	TGTGCCAGCAGCCCGGGACAGGCTGGGGAAAAACTGTTTTTT	CASSPGQAGEKLFF
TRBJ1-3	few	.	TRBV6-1	TGTGCCAGCAGTGCCCTGGACACCGTGGGTGGAAACACCATATATTTT	CASSALDTVGGNTIYF
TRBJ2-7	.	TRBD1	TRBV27	TGTGCCAGCAGTTCCCGACAGGGGACCCCAAGTGGGCAGTACTTC	CASSSRQGTPSGQYF
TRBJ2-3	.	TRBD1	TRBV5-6	TGTGCCAGCAGCCGGTGGACAGGGGGCACAGATACGCAGTATTTT	CASSRWTGGTDTQYF
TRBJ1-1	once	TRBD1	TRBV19	TGTGCCAGTAGTCCCAGACAGGGGAGGTCGGGTGAAGCTTTCTTT	CASSPRQGRSGEAFF
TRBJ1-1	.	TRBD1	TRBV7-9	TGTGCCAGCAGCTTAGCGGGGACAGGGATCATGAACACTGAAGCTTTCTTT	CASSLAGTGIMNTEAFF
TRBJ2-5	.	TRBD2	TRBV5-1	TGCGCCAGCAGCTTGGGTAGCGGGGGGTCTGAGACCCAGTACTTC	CASSLGSGGSETQYF
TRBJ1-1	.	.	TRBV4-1	TGCGCCAGCAGCCAAGAGAGGTACGTTGGGAACACTGAAGCTTTCTTT	CASSQERYVGNTEAFF
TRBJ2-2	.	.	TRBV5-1	TGCGCCAGCAGCGCGGACAGCAACACCGGGGAGCTGTTTTTT	CASSADSNTGELFF
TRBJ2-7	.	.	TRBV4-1	TGCGCCAGCAGCGGGGGAGGATACAGGGGCCTATCCTACGAGCAGTACTTC	CASSGGGYRGLSYEQYF
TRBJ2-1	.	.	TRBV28	TGTGCCAGCAGTTTATACAGGGCTCGAGAGCAGTTCTTC	CASSLYRAREQFF
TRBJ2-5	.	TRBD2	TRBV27	TGTGCCAGCATGGGGAGGGCCGAGACCCAGTACTTC	CASMGRAETQYF
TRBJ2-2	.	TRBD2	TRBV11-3	TGTGCCAGCAGCCCCCCAGGAAAGCGGGAGTCTGGGGAGCTGTTTTTT	CASSPPGKRESGELFF
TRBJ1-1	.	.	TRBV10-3	TGTGCCATCAGTGAGCGGTCATATGAGACTGAAGCTTTCTTT	CAISERSYETEAFF
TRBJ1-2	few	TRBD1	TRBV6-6	TGTGCCAGCAGTACAGGGGGGAGGGTTAACTATGGCTACACCTTC	CASSTGGRVNYGYTF
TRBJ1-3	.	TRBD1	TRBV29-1	TGCAGCGTTGGATATACAGGGGGCAACACCATATATTTT	CSVGYTGGNTIYF
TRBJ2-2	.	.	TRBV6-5	TGTGCCAGCAGTTACGGACAACACACCGGGGAGCTGTTTTTT	CASSYGQHTGELFF
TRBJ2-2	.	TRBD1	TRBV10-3	TGTGCCATCAGTCCCGGGACAGGGGGAACCGGGGAGCTGTTTTTT	CAISPGTGGTGELFF